One and the same sample provided the 22 T cell receptor beta chains below, sequenced in a study of blood T cell repertoires in COVID-19. Method: immunoSEQ multiplex PCR; TCRdb's copy keeps in-frame clones and lacks some. This repertoire shows about 190,000 clones, more than 65% found once; its top ten account for roughly 10%. Specimen: peripheral blood. Every receptor here comes from an elderly woman with active or convalescent COVID-19.

This clone was counted between two and nine times. This chain uses TRBV7-2 with TRBJ2-1; TRBD1 is a possible D gene (5 bases). CDR1 is SGHTA and CDR2 is FQGNSA in the germline V gene. The CDR3 runs 13 residues. V was pared by 1 base and J by 6 bases, with 7 bases between. The CDR3 DNA is TGTGCCAGCAGCTTAGGACAGTTCAATGAGCAGTTCTTC. Translating it yields CASSLGQFNEQFF.

The chain links TRBV5-1 to TRBJ1-4; 9 nucleotides agree with TRBD1. Germline loops: CDR1 SGHRS, CDR2 YFSETQ. V was clipped by 4 bases and J by 5 bases; unmatched bases: 0. The CDR3 sequence is 13 residues long. The DNA of the CDR3 is TGCGCCAGCAGCGGGACAGGGAATGAAAAACTGTTTTTT. Translated, it gives CASSGTGNEKLFF.

As for this clone: At one of its ends the junction is not consistent with the germline gene, which may arise from a read error. The chain links TRBV5-6 to TRBJ2-7, with 10 bases that match TRBD2. This CDR3 contains 12 residues. Germline V gives CDR1 SGHDT, CDR2 YYEEEE. CDR3 nucleotides: TGTGCCAGCAGCTTGGCTAGCGGGAGAAGGGACTTC. Amino acid sequence: CASSLASGRRDF.

This clone was seen only a few times. V is TRBV5-1 and J is TRBJ2-7; D possibly corresponds to TRBD1 (5 bases). CDR3 size: 12 residues. The ends were cut back, 3 bases at V and 3 bases at J, with 7 bases in the middle. Germline assignment: CDR1 SGHRS and CDR2 YFSETQ. The CDR3 DNA is TGCGCCAGCAGCTCCGACAGCTACGAGCAGTACTTC. Translation: CASSSDSYEQYF.

The chain joins TRBV30 to TRBJ2-1; D unclear. The CDR3 covers 13 residues. Trimming removed 0 bases at V and 7 bases at J, with 10 bases between. CDR1 and CDR2 (germline): GTSNPN, SVGIG (reference sequence). The CDR3 DNA reads TGTGCCTGGAGTGTCAGTTCGGAGAATGAGCAGTTCTTC. Translated: CAWSVSSENEQFF.

This rearrangement joins TRBV19 to TRBJ2-2; the match to TRBD1 covers 10 bases. The CDR3 sequence is 15 residues long. The germline V gene has CDR1 LNHDA and CDR2 SQIVND (reference sequence). Trimming cost V 2 bases and J 5 bases; bases outside gene matches: 2. In DNA, the CDR3 is TGTGCCAGTAGTATACGGACAGGGGGGACCGGGGAGCTGTTTTTT. Translated: CASSIRTGGTGELFF.

The chain couples TRBV5-8 to TRBJ1-2, with D uncertain. The CDR3 is 12 residues long. Per the germline V gene, CDR1 is SGHTS and CDR2 is YDEGEE. Trimming stripped 0 bases from V and 5 bases from J, with 5 bases between. The CDR3: CASSLDMYGYTF. The CDR3 region has the DNA TGTGCCAGCAGCTTGGATATGTATGGCTACACCTTC. The full variable domain, in which reference TRBV5-8 and TRBJ1-2 provide the parts outside the CDR3, is EAGVTQSPTHLIKTRGQQATLRCSPISGHTSVYWYQQALGLGLQFLLWYDEGEERNRGNFPPRFSGRQFPNYSSELNVNALELEDSALYLCASSLDMYGYTFGSGTRLTVV.

This chain uses TRBV6-5 with TRBJ2-7; the match to TRBD2 covers 11 bases. CDR3 size: 16 residues. V shed 0 bases, J shed 0 bases, and the junction held 1 base outside the gene matches. CDR1 and CDR2 from the germline V gene are MNHEY and SVGAGI. CDR3 amino acids: CASSYSTSGDSYEQYF. CDR3 DNA: TGTGCCAGCAGTTACTCGACTAGCGGGGACTCCTACGAGCAGTACTTC.

The rearrangement joins TRBV5-4 to TRBJ1-1; D gene unclear. Germline-derived CDR1 and CDR2 are SGHNT and YYREEE (reference sequence). The CDR3 has 13 amino acids. V was cut by 5 bases and J by 7 bases, with 15 bases left in between. CDR3 coding DNA: TGTGCCAGCAGATATCCTCAAGCGAATGAAGCTTTCTTT. It translates to CASRYPQANEAFF.

The chain recombines TRBV10-2 with TRBJ1-2; 8 bases agree with TRBD1. Trimming took 4 bases from V and 4 from J; bases not matched to a gene: 2. The CDR3 runs 13 residues. Germline CDR1 is WSHSY and CDR2 is SAAADI. This CDR3 is CASSGTGSYGYTF. The CDR3 nucleotides read TGCGCCAGCAGTGGGACAGGGTCCTATGGCTACACCTTC.

In this sample, this clone turned up once. The CDR3 loop reads CASSRDRGSNQPQHF. For the CDR3, the DNA is TGTGCCAGCAGCAGGGACAGGGGCAGCAATCAGCCCCAGCATTTT. The rearrangement uses TRBV5-5 and TRBJ1-5, with TRBD1 identical over 10 bases. J gave up 1 base and V 4 bases, and 2 bases lay outside the gene matches. The CDR3 contains 15 residues. Per germline, CDR1 SGHKS and CDR2 YYEKEE (reference sequence). Filled out from reference TRBV5-5 and TRBJ1-5, the complete variable domain reads DAGVTQSPTHLIKTRGQQVTLRCSPISGHKSVSWYQQVLGQGPQFIFQYYEKEERGRGNFPDRFSARQFPNYSSELNVNALLLGDSALYLCASSRDRGSNQPQHFGDGTRLSIL.

V is TRBV2 and J is TRBJ1-5; D possibly corresponds to TRBD1 (5 bases). V lost 6 bases and J lost 0, with 15 bases in between. This CDR3 is built from 16 residues. Per the germline V gene, CDR1 is SNHLY and CDR2 is FYNNEI. The CDR3 DNA follows: TGTGCCAGCAGCCTACGGGGGGGTGATAGCAATCAGCCCCAGCATTTT. It translates to CASSLRGGDSNQPQHF.

The chain links TRBV28 to TRBJ2-7; TRBD1 aligns across 10 bases. CDR3 length equals 15 residues. CDR1 MDHEN and CDR2 SYDVKM come from the germline V gene. Trimming at V came to 4 bases and at J to 4 bases, leaving 7 bases not matched to a gene. The chain's CDR3 is CASSSYRDRGYEQYF. The CDR3 DNA reads TGTGCCAGCAGTTCCTACCGGGACAGGGGTTACGAGCAGTACTTC.

The V and J genes are TRBV19 and TRBJ2-7, with 9 bases that match TRBD2. The length of the CDR3 is 19 residues. V dropped 1 base and J dropped 2; count of bases not matched to a gene: 15. The V gene's germline CDR1 is LNHDA and CDR2 SQIVND (reference sequence). CDR3 DNA: TGTGCCAGTAGTATAGCCCAAGGCGGTAGCGGGAGTACAGCCTACGAGCAGTACTTC. Translating gives CASSIAQGGSGSTAYEQYF.

The genes are TRBV18 and TRBJ1-2; 7 bases map to TRBD1. CDR1 KGHSH and CDR2 LQKENI come from the germline V gene. This CDR3 spans 15 amino acids. The ends lost 2 bases at V and 3 bases at J; junction bases unmatched: 6. DNA for the CDR3: TGTGCCAGCTCACCAAGCCGACAGGGTCACTATGGCTACACCTTC. This sequence encodes CASSPSRQGHYGYTF.

The chain recombines TRBV5-1 with TRBJ1-2, with a weak D call TRBD1 (6 bases). V was clipped by 2 bases and J by 3 bases, with 8 bases between them. CDR1 and CDR2 (germline): SGHRS, YFSETQ. CDR3 length: 13 amino acids. CDR3 sequence: CASSLQGYYGYTF. The CDR3 region has the DNA TGCGCCAGCAGCTTACAGGGATACTATGGCTACACCTTC.

The chain has TRBV5-1 and TRBJ2-7; D is unresolved. Germline CDR1 is SGHRS and CDR2 is YFSETQ. V was shortened by 3 bases and J by 6 bases, with 16 bases between the two germline ends. This CDR3 spans 14 amino acids. CDR3 nucleotide sequence: TGCGCCAGCAGCTCGTCGGCGCTACCTAGCGAGCAGTACTTC. Its translation: CASSSSALPSEQYF.

J is TRBJ2-1 and V is TRBV7-3; TRBD2 agrees at 7 bases. V trimming: 5 bases; J trimming: 3 bases; junction bases outside the gene matches: 7. CDR3 length equals 15 residues. Germline CDR1 and CDR2: SGHTA and FQGTGA. The CDR3 loop is CASSPLGGSYNEQFF. The CDR3 DNA follows: TGTGCCAGCAGCCCCCTAGGCGGGAGCTACAATGAGCAGTTCTTC.

The chain employs TRBV6-5 and TRBJ1-4; no clear D gene. V gave up 6 bases and J gave up 3 bases, with 5 bases separating them. The CDR3 consists of 12 residues. From germline, CDR1 is MNHEY and CDR2 SVGAGI. Here the CDR3 DNA reads TGTGCCAGCAGGAGGGCTAATGAAAAACTGTTTTTT. Translated: CASRRANEKLFF.

The rearrangement links TRBV6-5 to TRBJ1-2; TRBD1 matches 9 bases. Germline CDR1 reads MNHEY; CDR2 reads SVGAGI. V gave up 6 bases and J gave up 4 bases; unmatched junction bases: 9. This CDR3 has 15 amino acids. CDR3 sequence (DNA): TGTGCCAGCAGGGGGACAGGGCGGATAGGCTATGGCTACACCTTC. This encodes CASRGTGRIGYGYTF.

The chain is built from TRBV2 and TRBJ1-1, with a tentative D call TRBD1 (6 bases). Germline CDR1 and CDR2: SNHLY and FYNNEI. The CDR3 consists of 13 residues. V dropped 5 bases and J dropped 4 bases, with 11 bases sitting between them. The CDR3 is CASSTDRFTEAFF. The CDR3 coding sequence is TGTGCCAGCAGTACGGACAGATTCACTGAAGCTTTCTTT.

The count of this clone is one. The chain combines TRBV6-6 with TRBJ2-1; maybe TRBD1 (6 bases). CDR3 length equals 12 residues. Trimming shortened V by 6 bases and J by 4 bases, and 7 bases separated the two germline ends. CDR1 is MNHNY and CDR2 is SVGAGI in the germline V gene (reference sequence). CDR3 sequence: CASRGQYNEQFF. The CDR3 DNA reads TGTGCCAGCAGAGGACAGTACAATGAGCAGTTCTTC.